These 2 T cell receptor beta chains came from one sample sequenced in a study of tumor and adjacent non-tumor tissue in lung cancer. Three rounds of nested PCR, following a modified ARM-PCR protocol, produced the TCRbeta library. Each CDR3 protein is one row after TCRdb ran MiXCR on the multiplex PCR reads. The table lists almost 75,000 distinct CDR3 sequences, about two thirds of them singletons. No cell sorting was done before RNA was extracted from the tissue. Distant lung tissue was collected more than 3 cm away from the tumor edge. The sample taken for sequencing was distant non-tumor lung tissue. The receptor set was obtained from a woman aged 45-65 years with non-small cell lung cancer.

The V gene is TRBV11-2, the J gene TRBJ2-3; tentatively, D is TRBD2 (6 bases). Germline CDR1 is SGHAT and CDR2 is FQNNGV. The length of the CDR3 is 14 residues. The V gene lost 3 bases and the J gene lost 4 bases, with 11 bases spanning the gap. CDR3 loop: CASSLLGGADTQYF. The CDR3 DNA is TGTGCCAGCAGCTTGCTGGGAGGAGCAGATACGCAGTATTTT.

This clonotype occurred many times. V is TRBV6-1 and J is TRBJ1-5, with TRBD1 matching over 8 bases. Germline trimming cut 5 bases from V and 1 base from J; bases unmatched to any gene: 1. CDR3 length: 14 residues. CDR1 MNHNS and CDR2 SASEGT come from the germline V gene. The CDR3 protein is CASSNRGSNQPQHF. The CDR3 DNA reads TGTGCCAGCAGTAACAGGGGGAGCAATCAGCCCCAGCATTTT.